The source of this TCR beta chain is a study of ipilimumab plus nivolumab after autologous stem cell transplantation. Study summary: Median doses per patient: 4 or 5 ipilimumab, under ten nivolumab.

Patients got ipilimumab 1 mg/kg beginning 14 to 28 days post-transplant. Through week 26, nivolumab 3 mg/kg IV was given weeks 1, 4, 7, 10, then biweekly. Notes on this clone: Its target is unknown.

V trimming: 4 bases; J trimming: 3 bases; junction bases outside the gene matches: 12. CDR3 length: 17 residues. Germline values: CDR1 SGHRS, CDR2 YFSETQ. Study results and caveats: The authors say TCR, Treg and microbiome findings warrant further study.

Method: immunoSEQ multiplex PCR; TCRdb's copy keeps in-frame clones and lacks some. The table records almost 15,000 clones, approximately 75% of them present only once. Here the sequenced sample was PBMCs, taken in a trial of ipilimumab plus nivolumab as post-transplant consolidation. The chain carries TRBV5-1 and TRBJ2-2, with 7 bases that match TRBD1. The TCR sequence derives from a male donor with primary mediastinal lymphoma. The CDR3 bases are TGCGCCAGCAGCCTATGGGGCCATGACAGGGACACCGGGGAGCTGTTTTTT. Protein: CASSLWGHDRDTGELFF.